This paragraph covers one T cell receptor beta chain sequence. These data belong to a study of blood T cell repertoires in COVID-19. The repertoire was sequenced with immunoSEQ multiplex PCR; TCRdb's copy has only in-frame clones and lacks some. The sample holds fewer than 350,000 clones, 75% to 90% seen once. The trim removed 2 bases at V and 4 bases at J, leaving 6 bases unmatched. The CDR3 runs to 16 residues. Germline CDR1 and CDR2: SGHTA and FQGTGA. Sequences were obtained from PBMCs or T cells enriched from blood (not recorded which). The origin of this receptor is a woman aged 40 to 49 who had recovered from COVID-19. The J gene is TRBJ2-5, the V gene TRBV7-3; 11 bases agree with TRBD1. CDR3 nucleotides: TGTGCCAGCAGCTTAGCCGGGACAGGGGGACGAGAGACCCAGTACTTC. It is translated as CASSLAGTGGRETQYF.